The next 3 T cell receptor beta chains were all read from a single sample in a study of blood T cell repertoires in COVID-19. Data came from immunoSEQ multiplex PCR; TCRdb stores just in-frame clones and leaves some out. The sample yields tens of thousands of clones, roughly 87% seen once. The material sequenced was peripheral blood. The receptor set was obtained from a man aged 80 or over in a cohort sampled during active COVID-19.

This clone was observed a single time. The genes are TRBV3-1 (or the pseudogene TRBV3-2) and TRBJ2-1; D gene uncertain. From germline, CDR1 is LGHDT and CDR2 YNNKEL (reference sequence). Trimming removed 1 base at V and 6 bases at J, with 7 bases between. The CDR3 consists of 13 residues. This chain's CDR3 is CASSQARSNEQFF. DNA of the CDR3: TGTGCCAGCAGCCAAGCCCGGTCCAATGAGCAGTTCTTC.

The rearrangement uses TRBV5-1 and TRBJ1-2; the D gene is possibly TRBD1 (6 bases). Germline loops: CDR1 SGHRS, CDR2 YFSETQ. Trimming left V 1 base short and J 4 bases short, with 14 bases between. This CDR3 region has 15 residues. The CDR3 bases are TGCGCCAGCAGCTTGATAACAGGGTCTGCCTATGGCTACACCTTC. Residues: CASSLITGSAYGYTF.

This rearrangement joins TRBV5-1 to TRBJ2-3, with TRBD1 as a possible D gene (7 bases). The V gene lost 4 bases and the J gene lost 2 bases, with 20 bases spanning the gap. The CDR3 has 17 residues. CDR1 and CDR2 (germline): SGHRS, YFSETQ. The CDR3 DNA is TGCGCCAGCAGCGGGGGGACAGCCTCCTTACCCACAGATACGCAGTATTTT. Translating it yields CASSGGTASLPTDTQYF.